The 21 T cell receptor beta chains reported below all come from one sample, sequenced in a study of Graves' ophthalmopathy and Graves' hyperthyroidism. The authors amplified TCR beta CDR3 regions from RNA transcripts. An opening RT-PCR round employed HTBI primers and preceded a second-round multiplex PCR. TCRdb reprocessed the multiplex PCR reads via MiXCR and lists one record per CDR3 protein. The table has around 1,200,000 distinct CDR3 sequences, 35% to 40% seen once; the top ten hold 11%. Sequencing was performed on peripheral blood or thyroid tissue (not recorded which). All receptors come from an adult man with Graves' hyperthyroidism.

This clonotype was seen repeatedly, ten times or more. The chain joins TRBV20-1 to TRBJ2-7; 9 bases agree with TRBD1. The CDR3 contains 13 residues. Per germline, CDR1 DFQATT and CDR2 SNEGSKA (reference sequence). Losses at the gene ends were 5 bases for V and 6 bases for J; bases not matched to a gene: 8. Written as DNA, the CDR3 is TGCAGTGCTCCTAGGGGGACAGGGACCGAGCAGTACTTC. Residues: CSAPRGTGTEQYF.

The chain links TRBV20-1 to TRBJ2-7; maybe TRBD1 (6 bases). The ends were cut back, 5 bases at V and 4 bases at J, with 27 bases in the middle. Germline CDR1 reads DFQATT; CDR2 reads SNEGSKA (reference sequence). This CDR3 has 17 residues. The CDR3 bases are TGCAGTGCTCACCGCCACCCCGGGCAGGGGAAACAATACGAGCAGTACTTC. It is translated as CSAHRHPGQGKQYEQYF.

Comments on this clonotype: A read error may account for a junction end that differs from germline. This chain uses TRBV7-2 with TRBJ2-7; 7 bases line up with TRBD1. The germline V gene has CDR1 SGHTA and CDR2 FQGNSA. This CDR3 is 16 amino acids long. This CDR3 is CASSQERNRGWYEQYF. The CDR3 nucleotides read TGCGCCAGCAGCCAAGAACGAAACAGGGGATGGTACGAGCAGTACTTC.

This clonotype occurred many times. The genes are TRBV19 and TRBJ2-5; no clear D. Germline V lookup: CDR1 LNHDA, CDR2 SQIVND (reference sequence). The CDR3 is made up of 13 amino acids. Trimming stripped 5 bases from V and 4 bases from J, with 11 bases between. In nucleotides, the CDR3 is TGTGCCAGTAGTGGGGAAAAGCTAGAGACCCAGTACTTC. Its protein is CASSGEKLETQYF.

Regarding this clonotype: A much bigger clone sits one base away, suggesting this may be a read error. V and J are TRBV7-6 and TRBJ2-6; 8 nucleotides match TRBD1. J was trimmed by 3 bases and V by 4 bases; bases with no gene match: 5. Germline CDR1 and CDR2: SGHVS and FNYEAQ. The CDR3 is 16 residues long. The CDR3 coding sequence is TGTGCCAGCAGCTCCCGGGACAGGATTGGGGCCAACGTCCTGACTTTC. Translating it yields CASSSRDRIGANVLTF.

This clonotype has a handful of counts. The V and J genes are TRBV6-5 and TRBJ1-1, with D possibly matching TRBD1 (5 bases). Trimming removed 4 bases at V and 3 bases at J, with 18 bases between. Germline CDR1 reads MNHEY; CDR2 reads SVGAGI. CDR3 size: 16 residues. Written as DNA, the CDR3 is TGTGCCAGCAGTTTGGTGCCGGGTAAAGGGGACACTGAAGCTTTCTTT. This codes for CASSLVPGKGDTEAFF.

The CDR3 here is CASSPGGWSYEQYF. CDR3 nucleotide sequence: TGTGCCAGCAGTCCGGGGGGCTGGTCCTACGAGCAGTACTTC. The rearrangement joins TRBV14 to TRBJ2-7; D may be TRBD2 (7 bases). Trimming cost V 6 bases and J 1 base, with 13 bases left between them. Germline lookup yields CDR1 SGHDN and CDR2 FVKESK. The CDR3 length is 14 residues.

The rearrangement links TRBV29-1 to TRBJ1-1; D is ambiguous. The V end lost 3 bases, the J end lost 6 bases, and 11 bases lay between the germline ends. The CDR3 length is 12 residues. Germline loops: CDR1 SQVTM, CDR2 ANQGSEA. CDR3 region: CSVDRNIAEAFF. The DNA of the CDR3 is TGCAGCGTTGACCGGAATATCGCTGAAGCTTTCTTT.

The V gene is TRBV20-1, the J gene TRBJ2-7; the D gene is possibly TRBD1 (5 bases). Trimming cost V 5 bases and J 4 bases, with 15 bases left between them. The CDR3 sequence is 13 residues long. From germline, CDR1 is DFQATT and CDR2 SNEGSKA (reference sequence). In DNA form, the CDR3 reads TGCAGTGCTGACCCCAGTCGACAGTACGAGCAGTACTTC. Protein product: CSADPSRQYEQYF.

This chain links TRBV6-5 with TRBJ1-1; D remains unclear. Deletions cut 4 bases from V and 1 base from J, with 13 bases between. The CDR3 sequence is 15 residues long. From germline, CDR1 is MNHEY and CDR2 SVGAGI. CDR3 nucleotide sequence: TGTGCCAGCAGTTCCACAACGAGCTGGAACACTGAAGCTTTCTTT. As protein: CASSSTTSWNTEAFF.

Worth noting for this clonotype: This clone may be a read error of a much larger clone one base away. The chain is built from TRBV25-1 and TRBJ1-2; D is perhaps TRBD1 (6 bases). The CDR3 covers 14 residues. Germline V gene data show CDR1 as MGHDK and CDR2 as SYGVNS. CDR3 sequence: CASSEIQGGYGYAF. For the CDR3, the DNA is TGTGCCAGCAGTGAAATACAGGGAGGCTATGGCTACGCCTTC.

The chain joins TRBV7-2 to TRBJ1-1; tentative D call: TRBD1 (5 bases). The CDR3 loop spans 13 amino acids. The V and J ends lost 5 bases and 5 bases respectively, with 12 bases between them. From germline, CDR1 is SGHTA and CDR2 FQGNSA. As DNA, the CDR3 is TGTGCCAGCAGCCCCTGGGAGGGGACTGAAGCTTTCTTT. Its translation: CASSPWEGTEAFF.

The chain recombines TRBV29-1 with TRBJ2-7; 10 nucleotides match TRBD1. CDR1 SQVTM and CDR2 ANQGSEA come from the germline V gene. V lost 7 bases to trimming and J lost 4 bases; unmatched junction nucleotides: 4. CDR3 length: 12 amino acids. The CDR3 here is CSGQDRGYEQYF. The CDR3 nucleotides read TGCAGCGGTCAGGACAGGGGGTACGAGCAGTACTTC.

The chain links TRBV10-1 to TRBJ2-2, with 9 bases fitting TRBD2. The V and J ends lost 4 bases and 8 bases, in that order; junction bases with no gene match: 8. The germline V gene has CDR1 WNHNN and CDR2 SYGVQD (reference sequence). The CDR3 extends over 15 amino acids. DNA for the CDR3: TGCGCCAGCAGTGTACTTGCTAGCGGGAAAGGGGAGCTGTTTTTT. It encodes CASSVLASGKGELFF.

This clonotype was detected ten times or more. The chain has TRBV4-2 and TRBJ1-2; D is unresolved. V dropped 3 bases and J dropped 4 bases, with 24 bases sitting between them. This CDR3 is built from 18 residues. From germline, CDR1 is LGHNA and CDR2 YNFKEQ. Written as DNA, the CDR3 is TGTGCCAGCAGCCACCGAACGAGCGGATCCGGCAGACCCTATGGCTACACCTTC. Translated, it gives CASSHRTSGSGRPYGYTF.

The J gene is TRBJ2-2, the V gene TRBV6-1; D may be TRBD2 (5 bases). V lost 4 bases, J lost 7 bases, and 13 bases lay in between. The CDR3 is 14 residues long. In germline, CDR1 is MNHNS, CDR2 SASEGT. CDR3 nucleotides: TGTGCCAGCAGTGCTAGCCAAACTCGCGGGGAGCTGTTTTTT. Translating it yields CASSASQTRGELFF.

The J gene is TRBJ2-7, the V gene TRBV10-3; 14 nucleotides line up with TRBD2. Per the germline V gene, CDR1 is ENHRY and CDR2 is SYGVKD. CDR3 length: 18 residues. V was pared by 4 bases and J by 5 bases, with 13 bases of the junction left unmatched. This CDR3 is CAISASSGTSGSIDEQYF. CDR3 DNA sequence: TGTGCCATCAGTGCTTCGTCCGGGACTAGCGGGAGTATTGACGAGCAGTACTTC.

This clonotype was detected a few times. V is TRBV6-6 and J is TRBJ2-5, with TRBD1 matching 7 bases. This CDR3 contains 14 residues. V was pared by 6 bases and J by 7 bases, with 11 bases of the junction left unmatched. Germline V CDR1 and CDR2: MNHNY, SVGAGI (reference sequence). The CDR3 sequence: CASRRGQQLGTQYF. The CDR3 DNA sequence: TGTGCCAGCAGAAGGGGACAGCAGCTTGGGACCCAGTACTTC.

The chain is built from TRBV20-1 and TRBJ1-6, with 10 positions matching TRBD1. CDR1 and CDR2 (germline): DFQATT, SNEGSKA (reference sequence). V lost 2 bases to trimming and J lost 9 bases; unmatched junction nucleotides: 4. This CDR3 contains 14 residues. CDR3 DNA sequence: TGCAGTGCTAGATCGGGACAGGGGAGTTCACCCCTCCACTTT. It translates to CSARSGQGSSPLHF.

Of note for this clonotype: A much larger clonotype is one base distant, so this may be a read error. V and J are TRBV6-6 and TRBJ2-7, with 7 bases that match TRBD1. Trimming cost V 6 bases and J 5 bases; bases outside gene matches: 4. Germline-derived CDR1 and CDR2 are MNHNY and SVGAGI (reference sequence). The CDR3 consists of 12 residues. CDR3 sequence reads: CASSQTGNEQYF. CDR3 coding DNA: TGTGCCAGCAGCCAGACAGGGAACGAGCAGTACTTC.

For this clonotype: The junction departs from the called germline gene at one end, perhaps through a read error. The chain is built from TRBV20-1 and TRBJ2-7; TRBD2 aligns across 8 bases. This CDR3 has 15 residues. The germline CDR1 and CDR2 sequences are DFQATT and SNEGSKA (reference sequence). The DNA for the CDR3 is TGCAGTGCTAGCTCTACGACTAGCGCATCCTACGAGCGGTACTTC. Translating it yields CSASSTTSASYERYF.